These T cell receptor beta chains were read from a single sample in a study of blood T cells in healthy people across ages. TCRdb reprocessed the 5' RACE reads via MiXCR and lists one record per CDR3 protein. The data contain 1,500,000 or so distinct CDR3 sequences, roughly 43% of them singletons. The sample consisted of blood. These receptor sequences come from a woman between 18 and 29 years old in good health. CDR3s include the opening cysteine and the closing phenylalanine or tryptophan. A D gene is named only where the DNA matches it firmly. Not every row has a clone size; where given, it reads once, few, many or a size class.

cdr3_aa cdr3_nt j_call d_call clone_size v_call
CASSLRDSLEGYTF TGCGCCAGCAGCCTCCGGGACAGCCTGGAGGGCTACACCTTC TRBJ1-2 TRBD1 . TRBV5-1
CASSQANKPGGGAEAFF TGCGCCAGCAGCCAAGCTAATAAGCCAGGGGGCGGCGCTGAAGCTTTCTTT TRBJ1-1 TRBD1 . TRBV4-1
CASSLYQGVQETQYF TGTGCCAGCAGCTTATATCAGGGGGTCCAAGAGACCCAGTACTTC TRBJ2-5 TRBD1 . TRBV7-2
CASNESPYGYTF TGTGCCAGCAATGAAAGTCCCTATGGCTACACCTTC TRBJ1-2 . few TRBV25-1
CASTPQGARYGYTF TGTGCCAGCACCCCACAGGGGGCTCGGTATGGCTACACCTTC TRBJ1-2 TRBD1 . TRBV7-2
CASSNREGVSQPQHF TGTGCCAGTAGTAACAGGGAAGGGGTAAGCCAGCCCCAGCATTTT TRBJ1-5 . . TRBV19
CASSYFEGALNYGYTF TGTGCCAGCAGTTACTTCGAGGGGGCCCTTAACTATGGCTACACCTTC TRBJ1-2 TRBD1 . TRBV6-5
CASSLSNGRQETQYF TGTGCCAGCAGCTTATCGAATGGGAGGCAAGAGACCCAGTACTTC TRBJ2-5 . few TRBV7-9
CASTVIKRGTEAFF TGTGCCAGCACCGTAATTAAGAGGGGAACTGAAGCTTTCTTT TRBJ1-1 . . TRBV7-2
CASSLSAGPGETQYF TGTGCCAGCAGTTTAAGTGCAGGGCCGGGAGAGACCCAGTACTTC TRBJ2-5 . few TRBV28
CASGLAGDNEQFF TGTGCCAGCGGTCTAGCGGGGGACAATGAGCAGTTCTTC TRBJ2-1 TRBD2 many TRBV6-5
CSARDGHSSYNEQFF TGCAGTGCTAGAGATGGGCATAGCTCCTACAATGAGCAGTTCTTC TRBJ2-1 . few TRBV20-1
CASSERQAPISPLHF TGTGCCAGCAGCGAACGACAGGCCCCAATTTCACCCCTCCACTTT TRBJ1-6 . . TRBV9
CASSGQGVNYGYTF TGTGCCAGCAGTGGACAGGGGGTTAACTATGGCTACACCTTC TRBJ1-2 TRBD1 few TRBV2
CSVEFGLSATDTQYF TGCAGCGTTGAATTCGGTCTTAGTGCTACCGATACGCAGTATTTT TRBJ2-3 . . TRBV29-1
CASSLGGGRSQPQHF TGTGCCAGCAGTTTAGGGGGAGGCAGATCACAGCCCCAGCATTTT TRBJ1-5 . few TRBV12-3/TRBV12-4
CSARVVGVNYGYTF TGCAGTGCTAGAGTCGTAGGGGTGAACTATGGCTACACCTTC TRBJ1-2 . . TRBV20-1
CASSGGTGWQSAQYF TGTGCCAGCAGTGGCGGGACAGGGTGGCAATCAGCCCAGTATTTT TRBJ2-3 TRBD1 . TRBV25-1
CASSLWTGADQPQHF TGCGCCAGCAGCTTGTGGACAGGGGCAGATCAGCCCCAGCATTTT TRBJ1-5 TRBD1 few TRBV5-1
CSARDIGLGDEAFF TGCAGTGCTAGAGATATTGGGCTGGGGGATGAAGCTTTCTTT TRBJ1-1 . . TRBV20-1
CASSLYGGTGANTEAFF TGTGCCAGCAGCCTATACGGGGGGACAGGGGCGAACACTGAAGCTTTCTTT TRBJ1-1 TRBD1 . TRBV7-6
CASSARPSGASTDTQYF TGTGCCAGCAGCGCCCGGCCTAGCGGGGCTAGCACAGATACGCAGTATTTT TRBJ2-3 TRBD2 . TRBV9
CASSPGTPTDTQYF TGTGCCAGCAGCCCCGGGACCCCCACAGATACGCAGTATTTT TRBJ2-3 . few TRBV7-2
CSARTGPNYGYTF TGCAGTGCAAGGACAGGGCCTAACTATGGCTACACCTTC TRBJ1-2 TRBD1 few TRBV20-1
CASSLTRALNTEAFF TGTGCCAGCAGCTTAACCAGGGCCCTGAACACTGAAGCTTTCTTT TRBJ1-1 . few TRBV7-9
CASSQDDRGSTEAFF TGTGCCAGCAGCCAAGATGACAGGGGAAGCACTGAAGCTTTCTTT TRBJ1-1 TRBD1 few TRBV3-1
CSAREALAGNTGELFF TGCAGTGCTAGAGAAGCCCTAGCGGGTAACACCGGGGAGCTGTTTTTT TRBJ2-2 TRBD2 . TRBV20-1
CATSKRGIKLFF TGTGCCACCAGCAAACGGGGGATTAAACTGTTTTTT TRBJ1-4 . . TRBV15
CACRGRTGVDTQYF TGTGCCTGTCGGGGACGGACTGGGGTGGATACGCAGTATTTT TRBJ2-3 . . TRBV30
CSAREATNEKLFF TGCAGTGCTAGAGAAGCAACTAATGAAAAACTGTTTTTT TRBJ1-4 . few TRBV20-1
CASSFRAGVGDTQYF TGTGCCAGCAGTTTTCGCGCGGGAGTGGGAGATACGCAGTATTTT TRBJ2-3 TRBD2 . TRBV12-3/TRBV12-4
CASSHTRDSGGYTF TGCGCCAGCAGCCACACGAGGGACAGTGGTGGCTACACCTTC TRBJ1-2 TRBD1 . TRBV4-3
CSARGFDREENFHEQYF TGCAGTGCTAGAGGCTTCGACAGGGAAGAAAATTTTCACGAGCAGTACTTC TRBJ2-7 TRBD1 . TRBV20-1
CASRDLRDAQYF TGTGCCAGCAGGGACCTCCGGGATGCGCAGTATTTT TRBJ2-3 . . TRBV2
CASSQDALTYEQYF TGCGCCAGCAGCCAAGATGCCCTTACCTACGAGCAGTACTTC TRBJ2-7 . few TRBV4-1
CASSLGTAPYEQYF TGTGCCAGCAGTTTAGGGACAGCTCCCTACGAGCAGTACTTC TRBJ2-7 TRBD1 few TRBV27
CASSLQGAGYGYTF TGTGCCAGCAGCCTACAGGGGGCCGGCTATGGCTACACCTTC TRBJ1-2 TRBD1 many TRBV27
CASSYGAGGPGEQFF TGTGCCAGCAGTTACGGGGCGGGGGGGCCTGGTGAGCAGTTCTTC TRBJ2-1 TRBD2 few TRBV6-5
CASSSTDPEAFF TGTGCCAGCAGTTCCACTGATCCTGAAGCTTTCTTT TRBJ1-1 . . TRBV6-6
CASSLAPPGQGRIPIGYTF TGTGCCAGCAGCTTAGCCCCTCCGGGACAGGGGCGGATACCTATCGGATACACCTTC TRBJ1-2 TRBD1 . TRBV7-2
CSVVGQQATEAFF TGCAGCGTTGTAGGGCAGCAGGCCACTGAAGCTTTCTTT TRBJ1-1 . . TRBV29-1
CASSLVPGDEQFF TGTGCCAGTAGCTTAGTTCCAGGGGACGAGCAGTTCTTC TRBJ2-1 . . TRBV11-2
CASSQDPGGYPNTGELFF TGCGCCAGCAGCCAAGATCCGGGTGGTTACCCGAACACCGGGGAGCTGTTTTTT TRBJ2-2 . few TRBV4-3
CASSAEQGEKQYF TGTGCCAGCAGCGCCGAACAGGGGGAGAAGCAGTATTTT TRBJ2-3 TRBD1 . TRBV9
CAISGTGEETQYF TGTGCCATCAGCGGGACAGGGGAAGAGACCCAGTACTTC TRBJ2-5 TRBD1 many TRBV10-3
CASRHHRTGLNSPLHF TGTGCCAGCAGACACCACCGGACAGGGCTGAATTCACCCCTCCACTTT TRBJ1-6 TRBD1 . TRBV6-2/TRBV6-3
CASSHDLAGVGYEQYF TGTGCCAGCAGCCATGATCTAGCGGGAGTCGGTTACGAGCAGTACTTC TRBJ2-7 TRBD2 few TRBV7-9
CASSVPGQSYNEQYF TGCGCCAGCAGCGTCCCGGGACAGAGCTACAATGAGCAGTACTTC TRBJ2-7 TRBD1 . TRBV5-1
CSARVGFTDTQYF TGCAGTGCTAGAGTCGGGTTCACAGATACGCAGTATTTT TRBJ2-3 . few TRBV20-1
CATSRRRDRATNEQFF TGTGCCACCAGCAGACGACGGGACAGGGCTACCAATGAGCAGTTCTTC TRBJ2-1 TRBD1 . TRBV15
CASNREAPNYGYTF TGTGCCAGCAATAGGGAGGCTCCTAACTATGGCTACACCTTC TRBJ1-2 . . TRBV28
CSVITGNHEQYF TGCAGCGTTATAACAGGGAACCACGAGCAGTACTTC TRBJ2-7 . . TRBV29-1
CSAFSSGRAYNEQFF TGCAGTGCTTTTAGTAGCGGGAGGGCCTACAATGAGCAGTTCTTC TRBJ2-1 TRBD2 . TRBV20-1
CASSGRRRETQYF TGTGCCAGCAGCGGACGTCGTAGGGAGACCCAGTACTTC TRBJ2-5 . . TRBV7-2